These 2 T cell receptor beta chains share one sample of origin, sequenced in a study of early stage breast cancer tumors. Profiled with immunoSEQ multiplex PCR; TCRdb holds only in-frame clones, not every one. The table has around 25,000 clones, roughly 67% seen once. The sample consisted of breast tumor tissue. These receptors all come from a person in their sixties with breast cancer.

This clone has ten or more counts. CDR3 sequence (DNA): TGTGCCTGGACCCCCTTTGGGAGGGCGAACACCTACGAGCAGTACTTC. It translates to CAWTPFGRANTYEQYF. This chain connects TRBV30 to TRBJ2-7; 7 bases agree with TRBD2. The CDR3 runs 16 residues. Germline CDR1 is GTSNPN and CDR2 is SVGIG (reference sequence). After removal of 4 bases from V and 2 bases from J, the junction contained 14 bases not matched to a gene.

This clone was observed a handful of times. CDR3 in amino acids: CASSPGSGGLTEAFF. The DNA of the CDR3 is TGCGCCAGCAGCCCAGGATCAGGGGGCCTCACTGAAGCTTTCTTT. This chain joins TRBV4-3 and TRBJ1-1; TRBD1 matches at 8 bases. Germline V gene lookup returns CDR1 LGHNA and CDR2 YSLEER. J lost 4 bases, V lost 4 bases, and 8 bases had no gene match. The CDR3 totals 15 residues.